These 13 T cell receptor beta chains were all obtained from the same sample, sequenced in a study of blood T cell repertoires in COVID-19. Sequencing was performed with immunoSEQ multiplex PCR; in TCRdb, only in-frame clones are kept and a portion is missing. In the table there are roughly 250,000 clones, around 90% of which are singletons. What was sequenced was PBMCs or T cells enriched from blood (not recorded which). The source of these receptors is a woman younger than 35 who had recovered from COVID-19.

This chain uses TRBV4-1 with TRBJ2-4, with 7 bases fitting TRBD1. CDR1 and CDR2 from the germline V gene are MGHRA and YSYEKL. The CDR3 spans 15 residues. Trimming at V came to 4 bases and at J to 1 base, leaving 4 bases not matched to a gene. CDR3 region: CASSLGQAAKNIQYF. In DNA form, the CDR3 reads TGCGCCAGCAGCCTTGGACAGGCGGCCAAAAACATTCAGTACTTC.

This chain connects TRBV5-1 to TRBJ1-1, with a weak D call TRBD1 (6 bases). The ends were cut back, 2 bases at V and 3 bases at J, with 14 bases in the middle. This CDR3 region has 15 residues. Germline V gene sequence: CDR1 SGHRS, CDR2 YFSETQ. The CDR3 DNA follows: TGCGCCAGCAGCTTTGATGGGGGCGCATACACTGAAGCTTTCTTT. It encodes CASSFDGGAYTEAFF.

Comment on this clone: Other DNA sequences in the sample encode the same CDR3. DNA for the CDR3: TGTGCCAGCAGTTCCCCAGGCTCTGGAAACACCATATATTTT. Protein product: CASSSPGSGNTIYF. The genes are TRBV28 and TRBJ1-3; D uncertain. Deletions cut 4 bases from V and 0 bases from J, with 7 bases between. The CDR3 is made up of 14 amino acids. Germline CDR1 reads MDHEN; CDR2 reads SYDVKM.

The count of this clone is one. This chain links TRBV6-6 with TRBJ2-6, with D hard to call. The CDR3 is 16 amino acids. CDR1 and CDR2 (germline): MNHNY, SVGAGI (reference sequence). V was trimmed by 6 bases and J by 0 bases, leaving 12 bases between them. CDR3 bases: TGTGCCAGCAGACCCATCCTAAGCTCTGGGGCCAACGTCCTGACTTTC. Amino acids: CASRPILSSGANVLTF.

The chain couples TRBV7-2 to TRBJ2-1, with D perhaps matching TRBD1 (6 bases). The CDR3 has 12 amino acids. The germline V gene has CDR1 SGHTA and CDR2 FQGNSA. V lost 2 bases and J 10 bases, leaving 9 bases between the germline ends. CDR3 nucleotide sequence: TGTGCCAGCAGCTTACTAAGGGGGGAGCAGTTCTTC. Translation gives CASSLLRGEQFF.

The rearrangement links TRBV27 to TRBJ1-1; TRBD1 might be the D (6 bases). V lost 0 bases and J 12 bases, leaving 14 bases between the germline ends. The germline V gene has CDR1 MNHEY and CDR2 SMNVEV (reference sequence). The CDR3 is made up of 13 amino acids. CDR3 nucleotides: TGTGCCAGCAGTTTATCGGGGGCGACGATAACTTTCTTT. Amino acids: CASSLSGATITFF.

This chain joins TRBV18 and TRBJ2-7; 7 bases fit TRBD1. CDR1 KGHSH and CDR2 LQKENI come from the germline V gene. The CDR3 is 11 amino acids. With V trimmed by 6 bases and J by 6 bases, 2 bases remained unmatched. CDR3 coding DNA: TGTGCCAGCTCCGACAGGGCCGAGCAGTACTTC. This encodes CASSDRAEQYF. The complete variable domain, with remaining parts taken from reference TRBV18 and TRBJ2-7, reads NAGVMQNPRHLVRRRGQEARLRCSPMKGHSHVYWYRQLPEEGLKFMVYLQKENIIDESGMPKERFSAEFPKEGPSILRIQQVVRGDSAAYFCASSDRAEQYFGPGTRLTVT.

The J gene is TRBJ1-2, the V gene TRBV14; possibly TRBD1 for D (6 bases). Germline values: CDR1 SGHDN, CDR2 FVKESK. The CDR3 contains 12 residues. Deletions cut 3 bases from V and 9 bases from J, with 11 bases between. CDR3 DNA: TGTGCCAGCAGCCATCCCAGGGGCCGCTACACCTTC. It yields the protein CASSHPRGRYTF. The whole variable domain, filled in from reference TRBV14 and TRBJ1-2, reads EAGVTQFPSHSVIEKGQTVTLRCDPISGHDNLYWYRRVMGKEIKFLLHFVKESKQDESGMPNNRFLAERTGGTYSTLKVQPAELEDSGVYFCASSHPRGRYTFGSGTRLTVV.

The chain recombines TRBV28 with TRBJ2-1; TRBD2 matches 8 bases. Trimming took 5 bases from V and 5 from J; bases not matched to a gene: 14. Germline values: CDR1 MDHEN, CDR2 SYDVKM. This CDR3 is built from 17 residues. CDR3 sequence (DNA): TGTGCCAGCAGTCTACCGCCTCCAGCGGGGGCAAACAATGAGCAGTTCTTC. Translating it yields CASSLPPPAGANNEQFF.

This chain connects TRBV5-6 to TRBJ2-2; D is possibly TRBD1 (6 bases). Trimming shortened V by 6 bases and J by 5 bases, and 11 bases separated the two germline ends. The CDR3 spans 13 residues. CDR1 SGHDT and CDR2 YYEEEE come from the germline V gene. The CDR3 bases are TGTGCCAGCAACCTACAGGGAACCGGGGAGCTGTTTTTT. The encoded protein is CASNLQGTGELFF.

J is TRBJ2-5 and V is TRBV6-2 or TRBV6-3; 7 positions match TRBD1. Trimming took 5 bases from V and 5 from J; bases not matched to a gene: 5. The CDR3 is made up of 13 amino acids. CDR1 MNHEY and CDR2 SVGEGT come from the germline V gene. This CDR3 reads CASSRQGGETQYF. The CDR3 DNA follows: TGTGCCAGCAGTCGACAGGGTGGTGAGACCCAGTACTTC.

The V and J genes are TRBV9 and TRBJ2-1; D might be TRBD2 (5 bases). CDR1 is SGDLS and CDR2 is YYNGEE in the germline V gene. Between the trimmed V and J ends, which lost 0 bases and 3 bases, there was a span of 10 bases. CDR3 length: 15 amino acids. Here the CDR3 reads CASSVDEGDYNEQFF. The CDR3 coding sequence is TGTGCCAGCAGCGTAGATGAGGGAGACTACAATGAGCAGTTCTTC. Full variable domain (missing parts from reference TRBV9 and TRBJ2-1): DSGVTQTPKHLITATGQRVTLRCSPRSGDLSVYWYQQSLDQGLQFLIQYYNGEERAKGNILERFSAQQFPDLHSELNLSSLELGDSALYFCASSVDEGDYNEQFFGPGTRLTVL.

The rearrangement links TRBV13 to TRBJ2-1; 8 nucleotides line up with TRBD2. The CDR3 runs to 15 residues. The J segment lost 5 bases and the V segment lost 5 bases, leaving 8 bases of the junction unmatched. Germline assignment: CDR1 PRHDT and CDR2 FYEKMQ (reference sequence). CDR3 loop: CASSLREGLHNEQFF. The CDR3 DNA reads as TGTGCCAGCAGCCTCCGGGAGGGCCTTCACAATGAGCAGTTCTTC.